This TCR beta chain was found in a study of blood T cell repertoires in COVID-19. Study-wide background: Sample material is recorded as cDNA or gDNA derived from T cells, B-cell-depleted T cells, or PBMCs.

This clone is a singleton in its sample. Germline CDR1 reads LGHNA; CDR2 reads YSLEER. The CDR3 length is 17 residues. J was trimmed by 0 bases and V by 1 base; bases with no gene match: 7. In the source study's methods: Reference gene primer amplification in the assay estimated nucleated cell counts. Clones were read by immunoSEQ multiplex PCR, and TCRdb kept only the in-frame ones, dropping some. V and J calls and clone size are copied from that table; D and trimming were computed from the DNA. The sample contains approximately 220,000 clones, 85% to 90% of which appear only once. This sequence was found in a man between 25 and 39 years old who had recovered from COVID-19. The chain carries TRBV4-3 and TRBJ1-2; 8 positions match TRBD1. Sequencing was performed on PBMCs or T cells enriched from blood (not recorded which). DNA for the CDR3: TGCGCCAGCAGCCAAGTGGGCAGGGGGCAAGCTAACTATGGCTACACCTTC. Translated: CASSQVGRGQANYGYTF.